This T cell receptor (beta chain) was recorded in a study of T cells in Graves' hyperthyroidism and ophthalmopathy. Whole-study findings and limits: The majority of expanded thyroid clonotypes above 0.001 also appeared in blood.

Amplified regions were TCR beta CDR3 sequences from RNA transcripts. The TCR CDR3 first-round RT-PCR relied on the HTBI primer set. TCRdb re-derived calls from the multiplex PCR reads in MiXCR, one entry per CDR3 protein. The sample shows 350,000 to 450,000 distinct CDR3 sequences, about 15% of them seen only once. There are a few counts of this clonotype. The antigen remains undetermined. No ophthalmopathy progression within 18 months constituted stable Graves' hyperthyroidism. Criteria for exclusion of patients were uncontrolled infection, other autoimmune disease, pregnancy or lactation. Every diagnosis used clinical symptoms, serum thyroxine and TRAb, thyroid ultrasound and orbital computed tomography. This TCR came from a woman aged 55-75 years with Graves' hyperthyroidism. The sequenced sample was blood.

The CDR3: CASSITHSTGGRTEAFF. DNA of the CDR3: TGTGCCAGTAGTATCACCCACTCCACCGGCGGTAGAACTGAAGCTTTCTTT. V is TRBV19 and J is TRBJ1-1; no firm D call. The CDR3 sequence is 17 residues long. CDR1 is LNHDA and CDR2 is SQIVND in the germline V gene (reference sequence). V lost 3 bases and J 5 bases, leaving 22 bases between the germline ends.